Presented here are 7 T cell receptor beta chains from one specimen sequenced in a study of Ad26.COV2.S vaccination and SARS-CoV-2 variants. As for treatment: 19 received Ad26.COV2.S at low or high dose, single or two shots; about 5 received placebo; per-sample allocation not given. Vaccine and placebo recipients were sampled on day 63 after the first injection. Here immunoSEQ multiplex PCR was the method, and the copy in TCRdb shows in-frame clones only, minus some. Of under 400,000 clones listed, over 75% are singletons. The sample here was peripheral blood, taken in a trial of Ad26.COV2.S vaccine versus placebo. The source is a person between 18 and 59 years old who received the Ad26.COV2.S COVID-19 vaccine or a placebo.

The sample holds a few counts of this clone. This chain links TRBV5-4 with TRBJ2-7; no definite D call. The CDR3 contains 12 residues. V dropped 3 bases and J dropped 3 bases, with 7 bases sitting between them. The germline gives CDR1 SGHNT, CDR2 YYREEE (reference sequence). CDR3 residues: CASSSSDYEQYF. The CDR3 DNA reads TGTGCCAGCAGCTCATCAGACTACGAGCAGTACTTC.

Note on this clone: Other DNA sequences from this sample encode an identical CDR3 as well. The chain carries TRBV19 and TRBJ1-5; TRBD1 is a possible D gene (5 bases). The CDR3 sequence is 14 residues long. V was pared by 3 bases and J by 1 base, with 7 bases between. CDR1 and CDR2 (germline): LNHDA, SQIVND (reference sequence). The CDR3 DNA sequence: TGTGCCAGTAGTATTGCAGGGAGCAATCAGCCCCAGCATTTT. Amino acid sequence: CASSIAGSNQPQHF.

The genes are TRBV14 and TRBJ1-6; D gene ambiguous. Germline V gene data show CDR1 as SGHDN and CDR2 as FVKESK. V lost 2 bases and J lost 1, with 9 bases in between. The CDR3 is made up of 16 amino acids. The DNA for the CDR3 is TGTGCCAGCAGCCAACGAGGCAGGTCCTATAATTCACCCCTCCACTTT. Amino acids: CASSQRGRSYNSPLHF.

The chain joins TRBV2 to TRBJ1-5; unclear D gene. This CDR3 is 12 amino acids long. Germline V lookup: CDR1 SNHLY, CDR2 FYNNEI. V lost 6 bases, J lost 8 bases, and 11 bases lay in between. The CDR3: CASSPREKPQHF. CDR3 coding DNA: TGTGCCAGCAGCCCTCGGGAAAAGCCCCAGCATTTT.

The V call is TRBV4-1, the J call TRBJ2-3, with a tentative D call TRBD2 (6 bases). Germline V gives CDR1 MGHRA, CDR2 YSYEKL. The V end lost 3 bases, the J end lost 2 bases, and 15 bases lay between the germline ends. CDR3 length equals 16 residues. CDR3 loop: CASSQAVVADTDTQYF. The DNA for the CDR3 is TGCGCCAGCAGCCAGGCCGTGGTAGCGGACACAGATACGCAGTATTTT.

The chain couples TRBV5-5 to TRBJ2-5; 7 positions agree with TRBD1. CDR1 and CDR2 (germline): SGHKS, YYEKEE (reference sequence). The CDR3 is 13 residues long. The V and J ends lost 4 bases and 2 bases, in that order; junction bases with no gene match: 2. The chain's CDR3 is CASSRDRQETQYF. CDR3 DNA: TGTGCCAGCAGCAGGGACAGACAAGAGACCCAGTACTTC.

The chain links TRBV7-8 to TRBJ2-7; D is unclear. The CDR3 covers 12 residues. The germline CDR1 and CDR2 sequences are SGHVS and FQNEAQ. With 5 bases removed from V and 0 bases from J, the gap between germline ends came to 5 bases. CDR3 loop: CASSPNSYEQYF. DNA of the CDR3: TGTGCCAGCAGCCCTAACTCCTACGAGCAGTACTTC. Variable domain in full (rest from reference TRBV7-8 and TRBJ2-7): GAGVSQSPRYKVAKRGQDVALRCDPISGHVSLFWYQQALGQGPEFLTYFQNEAQLDKSGLPSDRFFAERPEGSVSTLKIQRTQQEDSAVYLCASSPNSYEQYFGPGTRLTVT.